This TCR beta chain was obtained from a study of CD8 T cells in Susac syndrome. Fulfillment of recently defined diagnostic criteria for definite or probable disease was shown by the patients with Susac syndrome. Isolation of CD8+ and CD4+ T cells was performed negatively, whereas enrichment of TEMRA cells was done by FACS. RNA totalling about 0.45 to 1 ug underwent reverse transcription with random hexamers. TCRdb analysed the immunoSEQ multiplex PCR reads with MiXCR anew, one entry per CDR3 protein. Of 95,000 to 150,000 distinct CDR3 sequences listed, just under 95% are singletons. The germline V gene has CDR1 LGHNA and CDR2 YNFKEQ. The CDR3 loop spans 13 amino acids. Trimming left V 4 bases short and J 4 bases short, with 10 bases between.

The origin of this receptor is a human donor with Susac syndrome. The sequenced material came from CD8+ T cells from PBMCs. This chain uses TRBV4-2 with TRBJ1-2; a possible D gene is TRBD1 (6 bases). CDR3 sequence reads: CASSLEDSYGYTF. CDR3 in DNA: TGTGCCAGCAGCCTAGAGGACAGCTATGGCTACACCTTC.